This T cell receptor (beta chain) is drawn from a study of OX40 agonist ivuxolimab in advanced cancers. Overall study: At 0.01 to 10 mg/kg, ivuxolimab was administered intravenously to patients every 2 weeks.

The sample holds a few counts of this clone. The antigen is undetermined. Study outcomes and limitations: Partial responders treated at 0.1-3.0 mg/kg exhibited clonal expansion among the lowest measured. At doses 0.1 to 3.0 mg/kg, CD4+ and CD8+ clones expanded.

CDR1 and CDR2 from the germline V gene are MNHEY and SMNVEV (reference sequence). The CDR3 consists of 19 residues. V lost 8 bases to trimming and J lost 6 bases; unmatched junction nucleotides: 18. TCRdb's copy holds only in-frame clones and misses some; the assay was immunoSEQ multiplex PCR. The sample includes 65,000 to 70,000 clones, about 84% of them seen just once. The receptor was derived from an adult with an advanced solid tumor such as melanoma, head and neck, liver or kidney cancer. Source: CD4+ or CD8+ T cells sorted from blood, taken in a trial of the OX40 agonist ivuxolimab. V is TRBV27 and J is TRBJ2-1; 14 nucleotides agree with TRBD2. The CDR3 sequence is CASRYTGTSGGPTRNEQFF. CDR3 bases: TGTGCCAGCCGATATACCGGGACTAGCGGGGGCCCCACACGCAATGAGCAGTTCTTC.